Listed below are T cell receptor beta chains from one sample, sequenced in a study of T cells in lung cancer brain metastases. This table comes from immunoSEQ multiplex PCR, and its TCRdb copy is limited to in-frame clones, with some not included. The sample gives about 6,200 clones, about nine tenths of which show up once; 4% to 6% is in the top ten. Material for sequencing was tumor tissue from the primary lung tumor. Every receptor here comes from a man aged 50 to 60 with non-small cell lung cancer. CDR3s leave out the opening cysteine and the closing phenylalanine or tryptophan. Fields, in order: J gene, V gene, CDR3 protein.

TRBJ2-7 | TRBV23-1 | ASSQTNRSTSGVDTYEQY
TRBJ1-1 | TRBV6-6 | ASSRYTEAF
TRBJ1-6 | TRBV18 | ASSLRDRADNSPLH
TRBJ1-4 | TRBV5-1 | ASSLTGAATNEKLF
TRBJ1-2 | TRBV29-1 | SGGGRSNYGYT
TRBJ2-2 | TRBV11-2 | ASSLGPGGDTGELF
TRBJ1-1 | TRBV5-4 | ASSSRGLGTEAF
TRBJ1-2 | TRBV9 | ASSVDGSLGYT
TRBJ1-6 | TRBV2 | ASSENNSPLH
TRBJ2-5 | TRBV6-5 | ASSYSGQPRGETQY
TRBJ2-2 | TRBV25-1 | ASSDRGRSGELF